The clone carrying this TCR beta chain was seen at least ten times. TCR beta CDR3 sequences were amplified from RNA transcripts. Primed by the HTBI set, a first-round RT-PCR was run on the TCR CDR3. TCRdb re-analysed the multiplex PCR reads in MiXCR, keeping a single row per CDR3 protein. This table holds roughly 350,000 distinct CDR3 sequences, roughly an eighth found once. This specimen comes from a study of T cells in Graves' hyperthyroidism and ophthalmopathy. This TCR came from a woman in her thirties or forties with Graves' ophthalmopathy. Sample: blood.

CDR3 residues: CASSLQRTGELFF. In DNA, the CDR3 is TGTGCCAGCAGTCTCCAGCGGACCGGGGAGCTGTTTTTT. The rearrangement links TRBV2 to TRBJ2-2, with D tentatively TRBD2 (5 bases). The V end was cut by 5 bases, the J end by 5 bases, with 9 bases between. The CDR3 consists of 13 residues. The germline V gene has CDR1 SNHLY and CDR2 FYNNEI. The whole variable domain, remainder taken from reference TRBV2 and TRBJ2-2, is EPEVTQTPSHQVTQMGQEVILRCVPISNHLYFYWYRQILGQKVEFLVSFYNNEISEKSEIFDDQFSVERPDGSNFTLKIRSTKLEDSAMYFCASSLQRTGELFFGEGSRLTVL.